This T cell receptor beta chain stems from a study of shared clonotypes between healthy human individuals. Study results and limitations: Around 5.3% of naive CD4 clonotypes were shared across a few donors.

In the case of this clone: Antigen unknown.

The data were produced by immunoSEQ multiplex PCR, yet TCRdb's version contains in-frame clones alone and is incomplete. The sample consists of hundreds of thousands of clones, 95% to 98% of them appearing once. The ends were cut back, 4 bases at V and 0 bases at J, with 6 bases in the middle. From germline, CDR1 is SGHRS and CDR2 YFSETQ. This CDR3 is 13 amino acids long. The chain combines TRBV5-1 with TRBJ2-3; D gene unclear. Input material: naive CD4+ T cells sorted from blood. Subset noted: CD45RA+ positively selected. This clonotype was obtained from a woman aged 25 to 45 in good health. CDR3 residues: CASSLRSTDTQYF. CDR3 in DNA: TGCGCCAGCAGCCTCAGAAGCACAGATACGCAGTATTTT.